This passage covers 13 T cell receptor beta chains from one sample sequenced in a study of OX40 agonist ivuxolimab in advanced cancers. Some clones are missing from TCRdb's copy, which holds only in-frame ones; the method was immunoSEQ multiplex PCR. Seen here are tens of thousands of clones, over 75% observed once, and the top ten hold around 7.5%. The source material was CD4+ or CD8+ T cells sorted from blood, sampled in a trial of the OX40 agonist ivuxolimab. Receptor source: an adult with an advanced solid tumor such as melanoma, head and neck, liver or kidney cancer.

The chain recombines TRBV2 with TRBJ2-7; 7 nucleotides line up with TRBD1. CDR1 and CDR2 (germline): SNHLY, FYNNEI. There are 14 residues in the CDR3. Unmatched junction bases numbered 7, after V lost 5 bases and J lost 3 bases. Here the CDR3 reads CASSTGARVYEQYF. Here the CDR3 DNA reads TGTGCCAGCAGTACAGGGGCGCGCGTCTACGAGCAGTACTTC. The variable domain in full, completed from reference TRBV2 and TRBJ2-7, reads EPEVTQTPSHQVTQMGQEVILRCVPISNHLYFYWYRQILGQKVEFLVSFYNNEISEKSEIFDDQFSVERPDGSNFTLKIRSTKLEDSAMYFCASSTGARVYEQYFGPGTRLTVT.

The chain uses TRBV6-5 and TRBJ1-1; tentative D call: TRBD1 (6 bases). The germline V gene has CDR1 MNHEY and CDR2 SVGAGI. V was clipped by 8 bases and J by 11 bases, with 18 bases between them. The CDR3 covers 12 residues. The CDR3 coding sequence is TGTGCCAGCCGCACGGGGGGGCGGATTGCTTTCTTT. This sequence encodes CASRTGGRIAFF.

Here the CDR3 reads CASSVGLAGVYEQYF. The CDR3 coding sequence is TGTGCCAGCAGCGTTGGACTAGCGGGGGTGTACGAGCAGTACTTC. V and J are TRBV7-6 and TRBJ2-7, with 13 positions matching TRBD2. Germline-derived CDR1 and CDR2 are SGHVS and FNYEAQ. The V segment lost 5 bases and the J segment 4 bases; nucleotides outside the gene matches: 5. The CDR3 is 15 amino acids.

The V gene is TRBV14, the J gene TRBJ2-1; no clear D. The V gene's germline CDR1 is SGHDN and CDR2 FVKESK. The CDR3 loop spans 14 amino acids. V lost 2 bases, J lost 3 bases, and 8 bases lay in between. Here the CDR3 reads CASSQSVLYNEQFF. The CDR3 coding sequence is TGTGCCAGCAGCCAATCGGTACTCTACAATGAGCAGTTCTTC.

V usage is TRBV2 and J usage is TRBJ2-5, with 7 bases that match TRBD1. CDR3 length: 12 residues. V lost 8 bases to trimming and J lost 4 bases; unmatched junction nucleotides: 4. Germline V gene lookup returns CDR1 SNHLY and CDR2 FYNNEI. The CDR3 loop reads CASEGAGETQYF. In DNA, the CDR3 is TGTGCCAGCGAGGGGGCTGGAGAGACCCAGTACTTC.

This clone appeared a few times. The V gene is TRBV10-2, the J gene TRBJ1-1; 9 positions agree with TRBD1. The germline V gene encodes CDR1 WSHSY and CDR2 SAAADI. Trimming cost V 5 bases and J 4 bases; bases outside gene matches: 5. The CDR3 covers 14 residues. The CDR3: CASSNRGQSTEAFF. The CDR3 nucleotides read TGCGCCAGCAGTAACAGGGGGCAGAGCACTGAAGCTTTCTTT.

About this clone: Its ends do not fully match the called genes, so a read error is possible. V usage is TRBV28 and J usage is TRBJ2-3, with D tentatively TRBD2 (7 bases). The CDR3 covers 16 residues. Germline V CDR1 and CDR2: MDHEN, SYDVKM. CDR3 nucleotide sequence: TGTGCCAGCTCGACGAGGGGGGGGCAGGGCACAGATGCGCAGTATTTT. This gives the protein CASSTRGGQGTDAQYF. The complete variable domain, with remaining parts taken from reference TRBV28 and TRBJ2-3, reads DVKVTQSSRYLVKRTGEKVFLECVQDMDHENMFWYRQDPGLGLRLIYFSYDVKMKEKGDIPEGYSVSREKKERFSLILESASTNQTSMYLCASSTRGGQGTDAQYFGPGTRLTVL.

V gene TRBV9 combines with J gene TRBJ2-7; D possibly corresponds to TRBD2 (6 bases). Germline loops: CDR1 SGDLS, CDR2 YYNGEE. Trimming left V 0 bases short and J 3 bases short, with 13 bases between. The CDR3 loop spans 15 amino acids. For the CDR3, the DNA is TGTGCCAGCAGCGTAGTCGGAGGAGGGCTCTACGAGCAGTACTTC. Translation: CASSVVGGGLYEQYF.

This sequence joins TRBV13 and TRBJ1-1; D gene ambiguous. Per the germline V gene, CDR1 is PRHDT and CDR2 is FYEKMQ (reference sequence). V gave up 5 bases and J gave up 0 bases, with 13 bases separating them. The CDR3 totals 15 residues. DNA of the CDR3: TGTGCCAGCAGCCAGTGGCCGATGATGAACACTGAAGCTTTCTTT. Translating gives CASSQWPMMNTEAFF.

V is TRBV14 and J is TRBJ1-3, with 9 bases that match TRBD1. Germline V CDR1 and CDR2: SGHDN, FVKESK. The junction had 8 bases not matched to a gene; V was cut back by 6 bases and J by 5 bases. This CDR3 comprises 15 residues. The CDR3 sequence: CASSQPGQGRNTIYF. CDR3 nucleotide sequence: TGTGCCAGCAGTCAACCGGGACAGGGAAGAAACACCATATATTTT. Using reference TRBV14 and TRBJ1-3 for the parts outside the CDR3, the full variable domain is EAGVTQFPSHSVIEKGQTVTLRCDPISGHDNLYWYRRVMGKEIKFLLHFVKESKQDESGMPNNRFLAERTGGTYSTLKVQPAELEDSGVYFCASSQPGQGRNTIYFGEGSWLTVV.

CDR3 sequence (DNA): TGTGCCAGCAGGTTAGACAGGTTGCACACTGAAGCTTTCTTT. This translates into CASRLDRLHTEAFF. The chain joins TRBV7-3 to TRBJ1-1; D may be TRBD1 (6 bases). Trimming took 6 bases from V and 3 from J, leaving 14 bases between them. Germline CDR1 SGHTA, CDR2 FQGTGA. This CDR3 comprises 14 residues.

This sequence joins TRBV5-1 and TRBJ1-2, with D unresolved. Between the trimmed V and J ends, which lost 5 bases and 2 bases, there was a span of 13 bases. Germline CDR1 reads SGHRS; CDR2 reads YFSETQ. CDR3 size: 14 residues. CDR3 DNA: TGCGCCAGCAGTCTAGAACAGAAAAACTATGGCTACACCTTC. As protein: CASSLEQKNYGYTF.

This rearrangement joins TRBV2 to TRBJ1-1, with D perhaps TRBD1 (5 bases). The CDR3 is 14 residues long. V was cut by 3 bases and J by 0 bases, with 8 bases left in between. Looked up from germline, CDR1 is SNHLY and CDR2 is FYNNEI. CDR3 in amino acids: CASSEAGLNTEAFF. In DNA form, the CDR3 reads TGTGCCAGCAGTGAGGCAGGGTTGAACACTGAAGCTTTCTTT.